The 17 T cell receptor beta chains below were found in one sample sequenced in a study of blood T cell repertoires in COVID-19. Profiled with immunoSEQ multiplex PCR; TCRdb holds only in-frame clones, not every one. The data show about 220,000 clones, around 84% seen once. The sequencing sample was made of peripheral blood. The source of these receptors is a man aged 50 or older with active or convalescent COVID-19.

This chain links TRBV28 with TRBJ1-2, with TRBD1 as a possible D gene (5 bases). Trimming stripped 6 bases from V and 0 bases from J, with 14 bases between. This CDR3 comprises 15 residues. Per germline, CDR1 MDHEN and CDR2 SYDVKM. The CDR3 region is CASRQLDSPNYGYTF. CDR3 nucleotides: TGTGCCAGCAGGCAACTCGACAGCCCTAACTATGGCTACACCTTC.

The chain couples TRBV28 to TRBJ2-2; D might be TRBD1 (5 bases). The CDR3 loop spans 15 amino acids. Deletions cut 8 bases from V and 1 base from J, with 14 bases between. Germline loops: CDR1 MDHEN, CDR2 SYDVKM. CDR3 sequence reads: CASSPGSENTGELFF. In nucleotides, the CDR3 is TGTGCCAGCTCTCCAGGGTCGGAGAACACCGGGGAGCTGTTTTTT.

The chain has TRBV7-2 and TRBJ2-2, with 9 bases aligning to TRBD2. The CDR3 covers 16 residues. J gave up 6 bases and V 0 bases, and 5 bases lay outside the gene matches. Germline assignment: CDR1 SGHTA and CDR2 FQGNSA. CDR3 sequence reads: CASSLALLAGSGELFF. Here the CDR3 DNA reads TGTGCCAGCAGCTTAGCGCTCCTAGCGGGGTCCGGGGAGCTGTTTTTT.

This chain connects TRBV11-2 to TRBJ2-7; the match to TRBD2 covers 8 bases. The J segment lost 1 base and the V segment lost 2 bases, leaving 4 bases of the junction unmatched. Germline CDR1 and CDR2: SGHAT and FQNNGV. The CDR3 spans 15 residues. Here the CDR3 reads CASSLSGGSSYEQYV. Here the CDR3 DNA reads TGTGCCAGCAGCTTATCGGGGGGGAGTTCCTACGAGCAGTACGTC.

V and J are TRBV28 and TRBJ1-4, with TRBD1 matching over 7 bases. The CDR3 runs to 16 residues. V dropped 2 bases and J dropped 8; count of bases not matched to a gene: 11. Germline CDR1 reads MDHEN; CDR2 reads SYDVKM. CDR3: CASSLGPGGIKEKLFF. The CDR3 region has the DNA TGTGCCAGCAGTTTAGGACCAGGGGGTATCAAAGAAAAACTGTTTTTT. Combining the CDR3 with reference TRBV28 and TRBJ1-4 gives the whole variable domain DVKVTQSSRYLVKRTGEKVFLECVQDMDHENMFWYRQDPGLGLRLIYFSYDVKMKEKGDIPEGYSVSREKKERFSLILESASTNQTSMYLCASSLGPGGIKEKLFFGSGTQLSVL.

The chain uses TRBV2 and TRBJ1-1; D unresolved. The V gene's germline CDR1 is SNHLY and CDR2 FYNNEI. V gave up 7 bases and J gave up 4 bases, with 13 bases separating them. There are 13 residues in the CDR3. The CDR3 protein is CASIRPEGTEAFF. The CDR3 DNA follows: TGTGCCAGCATACGCCCGGAGGGCACTGAAGCTTTCTTT.

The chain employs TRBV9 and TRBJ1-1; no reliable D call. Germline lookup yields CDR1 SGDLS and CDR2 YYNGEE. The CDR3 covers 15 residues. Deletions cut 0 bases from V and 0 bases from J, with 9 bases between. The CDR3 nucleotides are TGTGCCAGCAGCGTAGGAGACACCTTGAACACTGAAGCTTTCTTT. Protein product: CASSVGDTLNTEAFF.

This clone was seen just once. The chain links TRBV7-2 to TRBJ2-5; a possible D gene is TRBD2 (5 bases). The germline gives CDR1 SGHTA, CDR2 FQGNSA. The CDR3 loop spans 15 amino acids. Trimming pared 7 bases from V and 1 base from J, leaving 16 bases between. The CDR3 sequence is CASTPRTGIQETQYF. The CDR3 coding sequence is TGTGCCAGCACCCCAAGGACGGGGATCCAAGAGACCCAGTACTTC.

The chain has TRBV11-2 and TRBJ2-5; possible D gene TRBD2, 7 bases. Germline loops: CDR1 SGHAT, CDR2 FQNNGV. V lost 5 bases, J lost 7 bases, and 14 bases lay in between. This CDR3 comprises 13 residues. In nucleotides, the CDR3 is TGTGCCAGCAGCAACAGGGAGGGAGGGACCCAGTACTTC. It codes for CASSNREGGTQYF.

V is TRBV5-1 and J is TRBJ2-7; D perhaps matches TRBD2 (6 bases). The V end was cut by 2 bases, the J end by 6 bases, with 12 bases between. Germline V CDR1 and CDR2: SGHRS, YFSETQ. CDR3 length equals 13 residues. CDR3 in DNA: TGCGCCAGCAGCTTTGGTCAGGGAGGCGAGCAGTACGTC. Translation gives CASSFGQGGEQYV.

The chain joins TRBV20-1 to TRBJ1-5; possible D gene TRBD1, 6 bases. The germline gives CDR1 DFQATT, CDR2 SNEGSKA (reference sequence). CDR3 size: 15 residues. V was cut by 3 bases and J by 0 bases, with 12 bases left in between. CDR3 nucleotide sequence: TGCAGTGCTAGTGCGGGACACTTTAGCAATCAGCCCCAGCATTTT. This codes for CSASAGHFSNQPQHF.

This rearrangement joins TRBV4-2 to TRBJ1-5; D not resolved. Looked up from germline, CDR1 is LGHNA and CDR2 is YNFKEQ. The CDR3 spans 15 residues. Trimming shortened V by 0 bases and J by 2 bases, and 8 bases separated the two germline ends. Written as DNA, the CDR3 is TGTGCCAGCAGCCAAGATCGACACGGCAATCAGCCCCAGCATTTT. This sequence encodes CASSQDRHGNQPQHF.

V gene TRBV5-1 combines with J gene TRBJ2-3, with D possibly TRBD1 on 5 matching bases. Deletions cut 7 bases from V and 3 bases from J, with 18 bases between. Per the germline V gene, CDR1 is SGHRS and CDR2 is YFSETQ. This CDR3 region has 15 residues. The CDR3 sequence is CASGAWTRPTDTQYF. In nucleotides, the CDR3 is TGCGCCAGCGGGGCCTGGACAAGGCCGACAGATACGCAGTATTTT.

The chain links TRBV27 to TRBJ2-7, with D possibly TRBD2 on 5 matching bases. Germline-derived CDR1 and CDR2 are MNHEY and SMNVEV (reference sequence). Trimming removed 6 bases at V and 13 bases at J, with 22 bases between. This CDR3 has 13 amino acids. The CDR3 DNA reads TGTGCCAGCAGCTCTACCCTCGGGATAAGGGAATACTTC. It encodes CASSSTLGIREYF.

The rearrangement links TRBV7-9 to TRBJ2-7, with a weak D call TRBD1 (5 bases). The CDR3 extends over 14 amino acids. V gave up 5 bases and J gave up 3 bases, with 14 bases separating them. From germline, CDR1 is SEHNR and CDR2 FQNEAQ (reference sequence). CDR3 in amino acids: CASSRTSRGYEQYV. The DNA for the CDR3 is TGTGCCAGCAGCCGCACCAGTAGGGGCTACGAGCAGTACGTC.

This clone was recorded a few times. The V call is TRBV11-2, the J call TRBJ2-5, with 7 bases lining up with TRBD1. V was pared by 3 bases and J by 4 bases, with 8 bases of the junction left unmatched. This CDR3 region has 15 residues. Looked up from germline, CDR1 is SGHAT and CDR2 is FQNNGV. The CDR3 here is CASSFTGTVGETQYF. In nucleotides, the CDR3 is TGTGCCAGCAGCTTCACCGGGACAGTCGGAGAGACCCAGTACTTC.

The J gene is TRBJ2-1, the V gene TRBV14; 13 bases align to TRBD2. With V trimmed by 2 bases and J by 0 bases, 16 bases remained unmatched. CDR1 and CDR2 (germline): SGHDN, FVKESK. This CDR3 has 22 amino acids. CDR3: CASSQSLAPGLAGISSYNEQFF. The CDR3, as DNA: TGTGCCAGCAGCCAAAGCCTCGCCCCGGGACTAGCGGGGATTAGCTCCTACAATGAGCAGTTCTTC.